This T cell receptor (beta chain) comes out of a study of blood T cell repertoires in COVID-19. For the study at large: The United States, Italy and Spain provided the acute and convalescent COVID-19 samples. PBMCs, B-cell-depleted T cells, or T cells were the source of the cDNA or gDNA that made up the material.

Under the authors' procedure: Amplification of reference gene primers provided the estimated nucleated cell counts. TCRdb keeps only in-frame clones here, not all; method: immunoSEQ multiplex PCR. V and J calls plus clone size are reproduced from that table; the DNA served to infer D and trimming. The data show roughly 97,000 clones, approximately 84% seen once. The CDR3 length is 19 residues. The specimen was peripheral blood. The source of this sequence is a man in his 70s with acute or convalescent COVID-19. This chain uses TRBV12-1 with TRBJ2-1; no check of the table's D call, TRBD1, against the DNA was made. TRBV12-1 is termed a pseudogene. CDR3 nucleotide sequence: TGTGCCAGCACCCTGGGGCCGGCTAGTAAAGAGTGGTGGTACAATGAGCAGTTCTTC. Its translation: CASTLGPASKEWWYNEQFF.